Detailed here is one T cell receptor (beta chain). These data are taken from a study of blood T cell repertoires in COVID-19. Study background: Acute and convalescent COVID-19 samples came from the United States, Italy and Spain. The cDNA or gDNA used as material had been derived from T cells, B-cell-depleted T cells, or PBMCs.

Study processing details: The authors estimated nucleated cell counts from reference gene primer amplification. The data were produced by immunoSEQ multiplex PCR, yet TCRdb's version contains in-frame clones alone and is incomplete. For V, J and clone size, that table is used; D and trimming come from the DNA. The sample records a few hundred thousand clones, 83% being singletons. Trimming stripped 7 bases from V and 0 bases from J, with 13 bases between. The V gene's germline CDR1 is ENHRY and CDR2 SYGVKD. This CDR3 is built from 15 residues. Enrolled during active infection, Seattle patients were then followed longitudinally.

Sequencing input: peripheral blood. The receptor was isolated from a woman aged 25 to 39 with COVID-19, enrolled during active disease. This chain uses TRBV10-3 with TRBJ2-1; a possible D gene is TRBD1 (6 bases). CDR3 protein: CAITRDTSSYNEQFF. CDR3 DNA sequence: TGTGCCATCACCCGGGACACGAGCTCCTACAATGAGCAGTTCTTC.